This T cell receptor beta chain is drawn from a study of OX40 agonist ivuxolimab in advanced cancers. Study details: Melanoma, hepatocellular carcinoma, head and neck or renal cell cancer occurred in dose-escalation patients. Study results and limitations: At 0.1 to 3.0 mg/kg and by week 6, CD4+ and CD8+ T cells in the blood had expanded clonally. Antigen specificity was not determined for the expanded peripheral T cells.

Note on this clone: No antigen is known for it.

Autoimmune disease history or systemic immunosuppression was exclusionary. Only in-frame clones appear in the TCRdb table, and some are missing; sequencing was by immunoSEQ multiplex PCR. The table shows more than 65,000 clones, with 70% to 85% occurring only once. The germline V gene has CDR1 SGHTA and CDR2 FQGNSA. The CDR3 sequence is 17 residues long. Germline trimming cut 1 base from V and 3 bases from J; bases unmatched to any gene: 6. V is TRBV7-2 and J is TRBJ2-5; 12 positions agree with TRBD2. The material sequenced was CD4+ or CD8+ T cells sorted from blood, taken in a trial of the OX40 agonist ivuxolimab. This clonotype was sampled from an adult with an advanced solid tumor such as melanoma, head and neck, liver or kidney cancer. Here the CDR3 DNA reads TGTGCCAGCAGCTTAGGGTTGTCTAGCGGGGGGGAAGAGACCCAGTACTTC. It translates to CASSLGLSSGGEETQYF.